Each of the 29 T cell receptor beta chains below was sequenced from the same sample in a study of graft-versus-host responses after intestinal transplantation. Generated by immunoSEQ multiplex PCR, the TCRdb table keeps only in-frame clones and is missing some. The sample consists of 150,000 or so clones, around 90% of them appearing once. The antigens for these receptors are not known. Sequencing was performed on unstimulated CD4+ T cells sorted from spleen or lymph node cells, taken before intestinal transplant. The receptors were gathered from a human donor who received an intestinal transplant.

This clone was detected a few times. The gene calls are TRBV7-9 and TRBJ2-7, with D perhaps TRBD1 (6 bases). CDR3 length: 15 residues. V was pared by 1 base and J by 2 bases, with 12 bases between. Germline V gene lookup returns CDR1 SEHNR and CDR2 FQNEAQ (reference sequence). In nucleotides, the CDR3 is TGTGCCAGCAGCTTAGGGACAGCGATACCCTACGAGCAGTACTTC. It is translated as CASSLGTAIPYEQYF.

Worth noting for this clone: One junction end disagrees with the germline gene, perhaps due to a read error. CDR3 DNA sequence: TGTGCCAGCGGCTTGGATGAGACAGATACGCAGTATTTT. This translates into CASGLDETDTQYF. The V and J genes are TRBV5-4 and TRBJ2-3; D not certain. The CDR3 has 13 amino acids. Per germline, CDR1 SGHNT and CDR2 YYREEE (reference sequence).

This sequence joins TRBV28 and TRBJ1-4; D possibly corresponds to TRBD1 (6 bases). The CDR3 covers 15 residues. Germline-derived CDR1 and CDR2 are MDHEN and SYDVKM. Trimming removed 1 base from V and 8 bases from J, with 14 bases in between. CDR3 coding DNA: TGTGCCAGCAGTTTATCGGGGCAGGGACACGAAAAACTGTTTTTT. Its protein is CASSLSGQGHEKLFF.

The genes are TRBV28 and TRBJ1-2; D call uncertain. V was clipped by 1 base and J by 8 bases, with 8 bases between them. CDR1 is MDHEN, CDR2 SYDVKM, per germline. The CDR3 sequence is 12 residues long. CDR3 region: CASSLSSMGYTF. The CDR3 DNA sequence: TGTGCCAGCAGTTTATCCAGCATGGGCTACACCTTC.

The V gene is TRBV6-5, the J gene TRBJ2-5, with D unclear. The V gene lost 0 bases and the J gene lost 5 bases, with 10 bases spanning the gap. Germline values: CDR1 MNHEY, CDR2 SVGAGI. The CDR3 contains 14 residues. Written as DNA, the CDR3 is TGTGCCAGCAGTTACTCGATCTCTTCCGAGACCCAGTACTTC. Protein product: CASSYSISSETQYF.

CDR3 sequence (DNA): TGTGCCACCAGCAGAGACGGGACAGCGATCAATGAGCAGTTCTTC. This gives the protein CATSRDGTAINEQFF. This sequence joins TRBV15 and TRBJ2-1, with TRBD1 matching 7 bases. This CDR3 contains 15 residues. With 0 bases clipped from V and 6 bases from J, the junction kept 5 bases outside the gene matches. Germline lookup yields CDR1 LNHNV and CDR2 YYDKDF (reference sequence).

This rearrangement joins TRBV7-6 to TRBJ2-1; D unclear. Looked up from germline, CDR1 is SGHVS and CDR2 is FNYEAQ. The CDR3 extends over 15 amino acids. The ends were cut back, 2 bases at V and 1 base at J, with 9 bases in the middle. CDR3 loop: CASSLLGESYNEQFF. The CDR3 coding sequence is TGTGCCAGCAGCTTACTAGGAGAGTCCTACAATGAGCAGTTCTTC.

The chain employs TRBV14 and TRBJ1-1; D ambiguous. Looked up from germline, CDR1 is SGHDN and CDR2 is FVKESK. The CDR3 covers 15 residues. Trimming shortened V by 4 bases and J by 2 bases, and 14 bases separated the two germline ends. The CDR3 DNA reads as TGTGCCAGCAGCCTCCCCGGCGGGTTAAACACTGAAGCTTTCTTT. Its protein is CASSLPGGLNTEAFF.

The chain employs TRBV7-2 and TRBJ1-5; D may be TRBD1 (6 bases). CDR1 is SGHTA, CDR2 FQGNSA, per germline. The V gene lost 5 bases and the J gene lost 0 bases, with 20 bases spanning the gap. The CDR3 extends over 18 amino acids. CDR3: CASSPIPTGHTSNQPQHF. The CDR3 region has the DNA TGTGCCAGCAGCCCCATTCCCACAGGGCATACTAGCAATCAGCCCCAGCATTTT.

The rearrangement joins TRBV19 to TRBJ2-1, with unresolved D. Germline CDR1 reads LNHDA; CDR2 reads SQIVND (reference sequence). Trimming cost V 3 bases and J 0 bases, with 6 bases left between them. This CDR3 has 14 amino acids. Here the CDR3 reads CASSIQSSYNEQFF. CDR3 DNA sequence: TGTGCCAGTAGTATTCAGAGCTCCTACAATGAGCAGTTCTTC. The full variable domain, completed using reference TRBV19 and TRBJ2-1, is DGGITQSPKYLFRKEGQNVTLSCEQNLNHDAMYWYRQDPGQGLRLIYYSQIVNDFQKGDIAEGYSVSREKKESFPLTVTSAQKNPTAFYLCASSIQSSYNEQFFGPGTRLTVL.

The chain links TRBV10-2 to TRBJ1-1, with TRBD1 matching over 7 bases. The CDR3 loop spans 14 amino acids. Germline assignment: CDR1 WSHSY and CDR2 SAAADI. V was pared by 2 bases and J by 7 bases, with 7 bases of the junction left unmatched. The CDR3 region has the DNA TGCGCCAGCAGTGAGCTAGGGACAGCAATTGAAGCTTTCTTT. Its translation: CASSELGTAIEAFF.

V is TRBV6-1 and J is TRBJ2-7; 12 positions agree with TRBD2. With 6 bases clipped from V and 3 bases from J, the junction kept 3 bases outside the gene matches. CDR1 is MNHNS and CDR2 is SASEGT in the germline V gene. The CDR3 runs to 14 residues. Here the CDR3 DNA reads TGTGCCAGCAGGACTAGCGGGAGTCTCTACGAGCAGTACTTC. Translation gives CASRTSGSLYEQYF.

Here the CDR3 DNA reads TGTGCCAGTAGTCCTTGGACAGGGGGCTTCCAAGAGACCCAGTACTTC. Translating it yields CASSPWTGGFQETQYF. The rearrangement uses TRBV19 and TRBJ2-5, with TRBD1 matching 11 bases. The germline gives CDR1 LNHDA, CDR2 SQIVND (reference sequence). The CDR3 is 16 amino acids. Trimming removed 5 bases from V and 1 base from J; junction bases left unmatched: 6.

The chain recombines TRBV7-2 with TRBJ1-1; D is unresolved. The CDR3 totals 15 residues. V was clipped by 5 bases and J by 7 bases, with 20 bases between them. Germline assignment: CDR1 SGHTA and CDR2 FQGNSA. CDR3 nucleotide sequence: TGTGCCAGCAGCCCGAGACCCGTATCCGCCCTTGAAGCTTTCTTT. It yields the protein CASSPRPVSALEAFF. Based on the CDR3 plus reference TRBV7-2 and TRBJ1-1, the full variable domain is GAGVSQSPSNKVTEKGKDVELRCDPISGHTALYWYRQSLGQGLEFLIYFQGNSAPDKSGLPSDRFSAERTGGSVSTLTIQRTQQEDSAVYLCASSPRPVSALEAFFGQGTRLTVV.

CDR3 in DNA: TGTGCCAGTAGTATAACGACAGGGCGTGGACTCGGTGGCTACACCTTC. Translated, it gives CASSITTGRGLGGYTF. This rearrangement joins TRBV19 to TRBJ1-2, with 7 nucleotides matching TRBD1. This CDR3 is built from 16 residues. Trimming removed 2 bases from V and 7 bases from J; junction bases left unmatched: 13. Germline CDR1 and CDR2: LNHDA and SQIVND (reference sequence).

About this clone: Other DNA sequences in this specimen translate into the identical CDR3. V gene TRBV7-3 combines with J gene TRBJ2-1, with D perhaps matching TRBD2 (6 bases). Germline-derived CDR1 and CDR2 are SGHTA and FQGTGA. The CDR3 sequence is 15 residues long. Trimming took 4 bases from V and 2 from J, leaving 12 bases between them. CDR3 DNA: TGTGCCAGCAGCTCTGTAGCGGCTACCTACAATGAGCAGTTCTTC. Amino acid sequence: CASSSVAATYNEQFF. Full variable domain (remainder filled in from reference TRBV7-3 and TRBJ2-1): GAGVSQTPSNKVTEKGKYVELRCDPISGHTALYWYRQSLGQGPEFLIYFQGTGAADDSGLPNDRFFAVRPEGSVSTLKIQRTERGDSAVYLCASSSVAATYNEQFFGPGTRLTVL.

The chain employs TRBV7-9 and TRBJ1-5; D gene unclear. CDR1 and CDR2 (germline): SEHNR, FQNEAQ (reference sequence). V lost 4 bases to trimming and J lost 2 bases, with 9 bases between them. The CDR3 is made up of 14 amino acids. The CDR3 region is CASSSGFGNQPQHF. CDR3 in DNA: TGTGCCAGCAGCTCGGGGTTTGGCAATCAGCCCCAGCATTTT.

CDR3 in DNA: TGTGCCAGCAGCCCACTAGGAGCCTACAATGAGCAGTTCTTC. Protein product: CASSPLGAYNEQFF. The chain joins TRBV7-3 to TRBJ2-1, with D possibly TRBD2 on 5 matching bases. Looked up from germline, CDR1 is SGHTA and CDR2 is FQGTGA. Trimming left V 5 bases short and J 2 bases short, with 10 bases between. This CDR3 is built from 14 residues.

This chain links TRBV28 with TRBJ2-7; a weak D match, TRBD2 (5 bases). Looked up from germline, CDR1 is MDHEN and CDR2 is SYDVKM. V was shortened by 2 bases and J by 0 bases, with 8 bases between the two germline ends. The CDR3 runs 14 residues. CDR3 sequence (DNA): TGTGCCAGCAGTTTAGGTGGGAGCTCCTACGAGCAGTACTTC. The encoded protein is CASSLGGSSYEQYF.

This clone occurred once. The chain is built from TRBV7-9 and TRBJ2-5, with TRBD2 matching 7 bases. V shed 1 base, J shed 4 bases, and the junction held 12 bases outside the gene matches. The CDR3 spans 17 residues. In germline, CDR1 is SEHNR, CDR2 FQNEAQ (reference sequence). As DNA, the CDR3 is TGTGCCAGCAGCTTAGAATTCCTCGGCGGGAGTGGAGAGACCCAGTACTTC. It yields the protein CASSLEFLGGSGETQYF.

The chain is built from TRBV19 and TRBJ2-1; TRBD2 agrees at 7 bases. J lost 7 bases, V lost 5 bases, and 8 bases had no gene match. This CDR3 has 14 amino acids. Germline assignment: CDR1 LNHDA and CDR2 SQIVND (reference sequence). CDR3 sequence: CASSVLTSRNEQFF. The CDR3 coding sequence is TGTGCCAGTAGTGTGTTGACTAGCAGGAATGAGCAGTTCTTC.

This clone was counted a single time. This chain uses TRBV11-2 with TRBJ1-2; 7 positions match TRBD1. Germline-derived CDR1 and CDR2 are SGHAT and FQNNGV. The length of the CDR3 is 13 residues. V dropped 4 bases and J dropped 3; count of bases not matched to a gene: 2. The CDR3 DNA follows: TGTGCCAGCAGCTGGGACAGATACTATGGCTACACCTTC. This codes for CASSWDRYYGYTF.

This chain links TRBV4-1 with TRBJ2-7; TRBD2 matches 11 bases. Unmatched junction bases numbered 3, after V lost 2 bases and J lost 3 bases. Germline V gene lookup returns CDR1 MGHRA and CDR2 YSYEKL. CDR3 length: 15 residues. The CDR3: CASSQPTSGSYEQYF. CDR3 sequence (DNA): TGCGCCAGCAGCCAACCCACTAGCGGGAGCTACGAGCAGTACTTC.

V and J are TRBV19 and TRBJ2-2; D is possibly TRBD1 or TRBD2 (6 bases each). This CDR3 comprises 15 residues. Germline V gives CDR1 LNHDA, CDR2 SQIVND (reference sequence). Trimming removed 5 bases from V and 6 bases from J, with 16 bases in between. DNA of the CDR3: TGTGCCAGTAGTGGGGGGACACCGTACCCCGGGGAGCTGTTTTTT. Amino acid sequence: CASSGGTPYPGELFF.

This chain links TRBV19 with TRBJ2-2, with 7 bases matching TRBD2. The CDR3 extends over 14 amino acids. Germline V CDR1 and CDR2: LNHDA, SQIVND (reference sequence). V was clipped by 5 bases and J by 6 bases; unmatched bases: 6. The CDR3 DNA reads as TGTGCCAGTAGTGCTAGCGGCAACTCCGGGGAGCTGTTTTTT. Translation: CASSASGNSGELFF.

The count of this clone is one. The genes are TRBV7-3 and TRBJ1-1, with D hard to call. This CDR3 is built from 18 residues. CDR1 and CDR2 (germline): SGHTA, FQGTGA. Between the trimmed V and J ends, which lost 2 bases and 3 bases, there was a span of 22 bases. The CDR3 region has the DNA TGTGCCAGCAGCTTAGTCAACTTTCCGGTTAAGGATGACACTGAAGCTTTCTTT. This gives the protein CASSLVNFPVKDDTEAFF.

This clone showed up just once. This rearrangement joins TRBV6-4 to TRBJ2-7; D unclear. The CDR3 loop spans 11 amino acids. Germline V gene lookup returns CDR1 MRHNA and CDR2 SNTAGT. V lost 2 bases and J lost 3, with 2 bases in between. Written as DNA, the CDR3 is TGTGCCAGCAGTGACGGCTACGAGCAGTACTTC. Its translation: CASSDGYEQYF.

This sequence joins TRBV7-2 and TRBJ1-5, with no clear D. V lost 1 base to trimming and J lost 8 bases, with 6 bases between them. This CDR3 is 12 amino acids long. The germline gives CDR1 SGHTA, CDR2 FQGNSA. As DNA, the CDR3 is TGTGCCAGCAGCTTAGTGGGAAAGCCCCAGCATTTT. As protein: CASSLVGKPQHF.

The chain has TRBV27 and TRBJ1-2; D gene uncertain. This CDR3 has 14 amino acids. V was shortened by 0 bases and J by 1 base, with 6 bases between the two germline ends. Germline CDR1 reads MNHEY; CDR2 reads SMNVEV (reference sequence). DNA for the CDR3: TGTGCCAGCAGTTTATCGGGCCTTAACTATGGCTACACCTTC. It is translated as CASSLSGLNYGYTF.